This T cell receptor beta chain came from a study of vaccination effects on CD4 cells after COVID-19. Turning to the study itself: Samples that were drawn after vaccination came a median of 72 days after the second dose.

V was pared by 5 bases and J by 5 bases, with 12 bases between. The CDR3 is 13 amino acids. Germline V gives CDR1 ENHRY, CDR2 SYGVKD. ViraFEST assay sequencing came after antigen-specific CD4+ T cells were expanded with viral peptide pools. Subsequent to 10 days of culture, CD4+ T cells were isolated. Either the mRNA-1273 or the BNT162b2 vaccine was given to participants as two doses. People in the vaccine group had not been infected with SARS-CoV-2 before, and their nucleocapsid antibodies were negative. Cells had half their medium changed to IL-2 medium on days 3 and 7. On this clone itself: Its antigen is currently unknown.

Regarding the study as a whole: A shortage of convalescent patients and an absence of early post-infection timepoints characterized the study.

This table comes from immunoSEQ multiplex PCR, and its TCRdb copy is limited to in-frame clones, with some not included. The repertoire holds more than 20,000 clones, with over 60% as singletons. This receptor was taken from a human donor who received a COVID-19 vaccine. Some clones in this sample may be carry-over from other donors' samples. The specimen was CD4+ T cells from PBMCs cultured with SARS-CoV-2 spike peptides, collected after COVID-19 vaccination. The rearrangement joins TRBV10-3 to TRBJ2-5, with a weak D call TRBD1 (6 bases). CDR3 bases: TGTGCCATCAGTACAGGGATTGGGGAGACCCAGTACTTC. As protein: CAISTGIGETQYF.